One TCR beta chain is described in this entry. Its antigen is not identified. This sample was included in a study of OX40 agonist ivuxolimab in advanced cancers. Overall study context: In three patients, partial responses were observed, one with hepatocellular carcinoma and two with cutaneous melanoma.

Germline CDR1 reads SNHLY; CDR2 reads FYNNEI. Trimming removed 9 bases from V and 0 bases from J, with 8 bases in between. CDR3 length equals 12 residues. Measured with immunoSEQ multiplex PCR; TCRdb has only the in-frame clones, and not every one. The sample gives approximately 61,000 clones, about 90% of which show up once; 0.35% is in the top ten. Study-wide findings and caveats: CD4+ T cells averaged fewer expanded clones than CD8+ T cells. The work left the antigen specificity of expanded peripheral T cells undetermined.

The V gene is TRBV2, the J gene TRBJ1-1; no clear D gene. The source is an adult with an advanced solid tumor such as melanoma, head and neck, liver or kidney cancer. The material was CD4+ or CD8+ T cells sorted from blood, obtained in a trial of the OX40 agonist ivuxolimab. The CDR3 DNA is TGTGCCAGTTCTAAGTTGAACACTGAAGCTTTCTTT. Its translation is CASSKLNTEAFF.